This TCR beta chain was captured by sequencing in a study of PD-1 blockade in classical Hodgkin lymphoma. Overall study results and limits: The diversity seen at baseline in complete responders resembled that of newly diagnosed patients.

Brentuximab vedotin exposure varied among the patients, all of whom had relapsed after autologous stem cell transplantation. Complete response, partial response or progressive disease made up the best responses. Trimming removed 4 bases at V and 0 bases at J, with 9 bases between. The CDR3 runs to 14 residues. The germline V gene encodes CDR1 LGHNA and CDR2 YNFKEQ. Repertoires were generated with immunoSEQ multiplex PCR, while TCRdb's copy carries only in-frame clones and drops some. The table has 24,000 or so clones, approximately 69% seen once. Comment on this clone: The antigen remains unidentified.

The receptor was derived from a human donor with classical Hodgkin lymphoma. The source was peripheral blood mononuclear cells (PBMCs), collected at baseline. The chain recombines TRBV4-2 with TRBJ1-1; weak D call: TRBD1 (6 bases). CDR3 sequence reads: CASSLRGLNTEAFF. In DNA form, the CDR3 reads TGTGCCAGCAGCCTCAGGGGATTGAACACTGAAGCTTTCTTT.